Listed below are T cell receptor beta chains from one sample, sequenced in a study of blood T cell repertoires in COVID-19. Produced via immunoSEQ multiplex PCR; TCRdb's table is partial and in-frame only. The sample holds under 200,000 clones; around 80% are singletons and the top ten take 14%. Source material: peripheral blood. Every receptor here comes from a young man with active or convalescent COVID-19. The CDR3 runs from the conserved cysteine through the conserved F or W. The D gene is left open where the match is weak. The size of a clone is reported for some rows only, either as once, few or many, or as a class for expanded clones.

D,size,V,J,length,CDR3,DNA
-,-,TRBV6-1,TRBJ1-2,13,CASSEFPGRGYTF,TGTGCCAGCAGTGAATTCCCCGGGAGGGGCTACACCTTC
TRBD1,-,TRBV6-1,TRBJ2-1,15,CASSEAIGTGEEQFF,TGTGCCAGCAGTGAAGCGATCGGGACAGGGGAAGAGCAGTTCTTC
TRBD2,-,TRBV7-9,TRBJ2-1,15,CASSRGGPSYNEQFF,TGTGCCAGCAGTCGGGGGGGTCCCTCCTACAATGAGCAGTTCTTC
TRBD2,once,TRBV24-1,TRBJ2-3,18,CAPAGGGPAGGSTDTQYF,TGTGCCCCCGCGGGGGGGGGCCCGGCGGGGGGGAGCACAGATACGCAGTATTTT
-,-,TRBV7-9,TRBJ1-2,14,CASSLGVTKHGYTF,TGTGCCAGCAGCTTGGGCGTAACCAAACATGGCTACACCTTC
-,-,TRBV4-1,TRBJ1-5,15,CASSPGDFYVSPQHF,TGCGCCAGCAGCCCGGGGGACTTCTACGTCTCGCCCCAGCATTTT
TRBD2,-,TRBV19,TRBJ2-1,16,CASSMGLAGAYNEQFF,TGTGCCAGTAGTATGGGACTAGCGGGGGCCTACAATGAGCAGTTCTTC
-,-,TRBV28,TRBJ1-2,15,CASSFRGGANYGYTF,TGTGCCAGCAGTTTTCGCGGGGGCGCCAACTATGGCTACACCTTC
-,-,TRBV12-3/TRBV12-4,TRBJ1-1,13,CASSPTLNTEAFF,TGTGCCAGCAGCCCGACACTGAACACTGAAGCTTTCTTT
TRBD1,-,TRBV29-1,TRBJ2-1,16,CSVYRAGTGSYNEQFF,TGCAGCGTTTATCGCGCCGGGACAGGGAGCTACAATGAGCAGTTCTTC
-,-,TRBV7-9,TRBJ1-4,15,CASSDDREINEKLFF,TGTGCCAGCAGCGACGACAGAGAGATAAATGAAAAACTGTTTTTT
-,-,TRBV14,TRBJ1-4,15,CASSQGEVSNEKLFF,TGTGCCAGCAGCCAAGGTGAAGTCAGTAATGAAAAACTGTTTTTT
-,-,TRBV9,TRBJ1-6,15,CASSVTGEYNSPLHF,TGTGCCAGCAGCGTGACAGGAGAGTATAATTCACCCCTCCACTTT
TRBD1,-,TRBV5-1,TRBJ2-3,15,CASSPGTGSTDTQYF,TGCGCCAGCAGCCCGGGGACAGGAAGCACAGATACGCAGTATTTT
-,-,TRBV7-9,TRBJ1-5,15,CASSLEGGSNQPQHF,TGTGCCAGCAGCTTAGAAGGCGGGAGCAACCAGCCCCAGCATTTT
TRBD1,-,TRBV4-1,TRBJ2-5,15,CASSHPRTGTETQYF,TGCGCCAGCAGCCATCCCCGGACAGGGACTGAGACCCAGTACTTC
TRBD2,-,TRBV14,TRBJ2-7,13,CASSPGLAYEQYF,TGTGCCAGCAGCCCGGGACTAGCGTACGAGCAGTACTTC
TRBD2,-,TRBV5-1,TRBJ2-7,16,CASSVQGTSGNYEQYF,TGCGCCAGCAGCGTCCAAGGGACTAGCGGGAACTACGAGCAGTACTTC
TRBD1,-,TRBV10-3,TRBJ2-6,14,CAISTGAGANVLTF,TGTGCCATTTCGACAGGGGCTGGGGCCAACGTCCTGACTTTC
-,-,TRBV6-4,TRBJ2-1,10,CASSDNEQFF,TGTGCCAGCAGCGACAATGAGCAGTTCTTC
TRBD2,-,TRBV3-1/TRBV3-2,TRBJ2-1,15,CASRELAGGLNEQFF,TGTGCCAGCAGGGAACTAGCGGGGGGACTCAATGAGCAGTTCTTC
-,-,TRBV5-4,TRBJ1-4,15,CASSLFSATNEKLFF,TGTGCCAGCAGCTTATTTTCCGCAACTAATGAAAAACTGTTTTTT
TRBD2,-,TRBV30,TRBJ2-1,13,CAWTAGGSNEQFF,TGTGCCTGGACAGCGGGAGGATCGAATGAGCAGTTCTTC
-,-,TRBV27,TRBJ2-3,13,CASSLSSTDTQYF,TGTGCCAGCAGTCTGTCGAGCACAGATACGCAGTATTTT
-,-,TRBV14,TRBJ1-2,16,CASSQARERVLYGYTF,TGTGCCAGCAGCCAGGCCCGGGAGAGGGTTCTCTATGGCTACACCTTC
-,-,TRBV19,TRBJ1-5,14,CASRPGGSNQPQHF,TGTGCCAGTAGGCCCGGGGGGAGCAATCAGCCCCAGCATTTT
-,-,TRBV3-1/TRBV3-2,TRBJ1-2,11,CASSHRVGYTF,TGTGCCAGCAGCCACAGGGTTGGCTACACCTTC
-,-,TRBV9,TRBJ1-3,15,CASSKRSNSGNTIYF,TGTGCCAGCAGCAAGCGATCAAACTCTGGAAACACCATATATTTT
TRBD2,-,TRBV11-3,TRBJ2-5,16,CASSPQWGGVGETQYF,TGTGCCAGCAGCCCACAGTGGGGAGGGGTAGGGGAGACCCAGTACTTC
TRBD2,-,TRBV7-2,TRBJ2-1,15,CASSGTSGSHNEQFF,TGTGCCAGCAGCGGGACTAGCGGGAGCCACAATGAGCAGTTCTTC
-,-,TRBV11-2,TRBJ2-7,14,CASSFSAGTYEQYF,TGTGCCAGCAGCTTCTCCGCGGGAACCTACGAGCAGTACTTC
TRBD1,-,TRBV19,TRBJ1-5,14,CASSSGQGTQPQHF,TGTGCCAGTAGTTCCGGACAGGGAACTCAGCCCCAGCATTTT
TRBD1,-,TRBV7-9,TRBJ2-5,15,CASSSPRTGNETQYF,TGTGCCAGCAGCTCCCCCCGGACAGGGAACGAGACCCAGTACTTC
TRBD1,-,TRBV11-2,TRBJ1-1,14,CASSSGQGSTEAFF,TGTGCCAGCAGCTCCGGACAGGGGAGCACTGAAGCTTTCTTT
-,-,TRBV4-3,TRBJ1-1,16,CASSPARGPLNTEAFF,TGCGCCAGCAGCCCAGCCAGGGGTCCCCTGAACACTGAAGCTTTCTTT
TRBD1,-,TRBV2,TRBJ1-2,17,CASRRSEEDRGFYGYTF,TGTGCCAGCAGGAGGAGTGAAGAGGACAGGGGATTCTATGGCTACACCTTC
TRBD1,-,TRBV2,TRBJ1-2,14,CASSGPGGAVGYTF,TGTGCCAGCAGTGGGCCAGGGGGCGCGGTAGGCTACACCTTC
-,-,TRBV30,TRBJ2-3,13,CAWSSGNLDTQYF,TGTGCCTGGAGTTCAGGGAACTTGGATACGCAGTATTTT
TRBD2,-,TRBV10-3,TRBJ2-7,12,CAIGGGNYEQYF,TGTGCCATCGGGGGGGGGAACTACGAGCAGTACTTC
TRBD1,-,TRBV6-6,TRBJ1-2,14,CASSNGQGSGGYTF,TGTGCCAGCAGTAATGGACAGGGGAGCGGGGGCTACACCTTC
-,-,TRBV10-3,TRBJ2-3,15,CAISESKGLADTQYF,TGTGCCATCAGTGAGTCCAAAGGACTCGCAGATACGCAGTATTTT
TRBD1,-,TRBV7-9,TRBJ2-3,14,CASSLQGAQDTQYF,TGTGCCAGCAGCTTACAGGGGGCCCAAGATACGCAGTATTTT
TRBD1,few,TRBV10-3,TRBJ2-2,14,CAIRRQGATGELFF,TGTGCCATCAGGCGACAGGGGGCCACCGGGGAGCTGTTTTTT
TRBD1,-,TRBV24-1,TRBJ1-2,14,CATSAGTGEYGYTF,TGTGCCACCAGTGCCGGGACAGGGGAGTATGGCTACACCTTC
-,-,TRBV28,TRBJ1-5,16,CASRSKQVNTNQPQHF,TGTGCCAGCAGATCCAAACAGGTTAACACCAATCAGCCCCAGCATTTT
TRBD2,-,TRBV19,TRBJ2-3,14,CASSILSGVDTQYF,TGTGCCAGTAGTATACTGAGCGGGGTCGATACGCAGTATTTT
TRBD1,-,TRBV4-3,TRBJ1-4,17,CASSREPRGTGNEKLFF,TGCGCCAGCAGTCGCGAACCCCGGGGGACAGGGAATGAAAAACTGTTTTTT
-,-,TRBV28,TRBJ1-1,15,CASSPWTDMNTEAFF,TGTGCCAGCAGTCCCTGGACAGACATGAACACTGAAGCTTTCTTT
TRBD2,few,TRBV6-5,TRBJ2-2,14,CASIKAGETGELFF,TGTGCCAGCATCAAAGCGGGGGAAACCGGGGAGCTGTTTTTT
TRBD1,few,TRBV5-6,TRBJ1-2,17,CATNKERQGARPYGYTF,TGTGCCACAAATAAGGAGAGACAGGGGGCGCGGCCCTATGGCTACACCTTC
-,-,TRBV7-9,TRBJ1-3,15,CASSLMQVPGNTIYF,TGTGCCAGCAGCTTGATGCAGGTGCCTGGAAACACCATATATTTT
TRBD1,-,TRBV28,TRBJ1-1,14,CASSLLTGATEAFF,TGTGCCAGCAGTTTATTAACAGGGGCCACTGAAGCTTTCTTT
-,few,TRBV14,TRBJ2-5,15,CASSPAGSKKETQYF,TGTGCCAGCAGCCCGGCGGGATCTAAAAAAGAGACCCAGTACTTC
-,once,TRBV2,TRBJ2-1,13,CASRATSYNEQFF,TGTGCCAGCAGGGCGACTAGTTACAATGAGCAGTTCTTC